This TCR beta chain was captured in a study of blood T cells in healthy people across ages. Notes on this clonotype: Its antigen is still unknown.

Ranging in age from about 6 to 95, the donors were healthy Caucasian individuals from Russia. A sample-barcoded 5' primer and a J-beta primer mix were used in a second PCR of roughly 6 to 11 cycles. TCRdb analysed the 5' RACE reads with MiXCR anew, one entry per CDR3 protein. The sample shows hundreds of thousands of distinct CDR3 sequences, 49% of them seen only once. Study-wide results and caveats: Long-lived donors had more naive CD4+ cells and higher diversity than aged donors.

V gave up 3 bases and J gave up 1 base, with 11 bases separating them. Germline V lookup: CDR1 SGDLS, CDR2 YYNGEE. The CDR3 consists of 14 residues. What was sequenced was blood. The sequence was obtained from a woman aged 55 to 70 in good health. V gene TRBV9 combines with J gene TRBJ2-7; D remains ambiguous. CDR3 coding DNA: TGTGCCAGCAGCGCAACGTCGATTTCCTACGAGCAGTACTTC. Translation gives CASSATSISYEQYF.